This TCR beta chain was found in a study of tissue T cells after allogeneic stem cell transplantation. Findings of the study overall: Within patients, tissue anatomy strongly shaped TCR repertoire composition. Across patients, clones rarely overlapped, yet motif clusters were shared tissue-specifically. Sampling depth was limited, and the cohort was small and clinically varied.

Per germline, CDR1 KGHPV and CDR2 FQNQEV (reference sequence). The CDR3 runs 12 residues. V was clipped by 2 bases and J by 4 bases, with 5 bases between them. This clone occurred a few times. Its cognate antigen is unknown. Each gene name is a mouse one. The read gets to within 1 residue of the CDR3 end, and the germline J gene fills in the rest. Some clones are missing from TCRdb's copy, which holds only in-frame ones; the method was immunoSEQ multiplex PCR. This table holds about 48,000 clones, roughly 73% found once. V gene TRBV26 combines with J gene TRBJ1-2; D is uncertain. This TCR was sampled from a pool of C57BL/6 mice in good health. Material: sorted cells pooled from one or two spleens. This chain's CDR3 is CASSLGSSDYTF. Incomplete CDR3 DNA: TGTGCCAGCAGTCTGGGCAGCTCCGACTACACC.